This TCR beta chain was identified during a study of T-cell memory formation after mild COVID-19. This clonotype turned up a few times. TCRdb redid the calling of the 5' RACE reads with MiXCR, one entry per CDR3 protein. The table lists under 200,000 distinct CDR3 sequences, roughly 28% of them singletons. This receptor was obtained from an adult woman who had mild COVID-19 (a few samples of this study predate the infection). Cell type and time point are not known. The specimen sequenced was PBMCs or a T cell subset sorted from them (not recorded which).

As DNA, the CDR3 is TGTGCCAGTAAAGGACGGCCTTACACAGATACGCAGTATTTT. Translation: CASKGRPYTDTQYF. The V call is TRBV19, the J call TRBJ2-3; D not resolved. Per germline, CDR1 LNHDA and CDR2 SQIVND (reference sequence). V was cut by 7 bases and J by 2 bases, with 13 bases left in between. This CDR3 region has 14 residues. Full variable domain (missing parts from reference TRBV19 and TRBJ2-3): DGGITQSPKYLFRKEGQNVTLSCEQNLNHDAMYWYRQDPGQGLRLIYYSQIVNDFQKGDIAEGYSVSREKKESFPLTVTSAQKNPTAFYLCASKGRPYTDTQYFGPGTRLTVL.